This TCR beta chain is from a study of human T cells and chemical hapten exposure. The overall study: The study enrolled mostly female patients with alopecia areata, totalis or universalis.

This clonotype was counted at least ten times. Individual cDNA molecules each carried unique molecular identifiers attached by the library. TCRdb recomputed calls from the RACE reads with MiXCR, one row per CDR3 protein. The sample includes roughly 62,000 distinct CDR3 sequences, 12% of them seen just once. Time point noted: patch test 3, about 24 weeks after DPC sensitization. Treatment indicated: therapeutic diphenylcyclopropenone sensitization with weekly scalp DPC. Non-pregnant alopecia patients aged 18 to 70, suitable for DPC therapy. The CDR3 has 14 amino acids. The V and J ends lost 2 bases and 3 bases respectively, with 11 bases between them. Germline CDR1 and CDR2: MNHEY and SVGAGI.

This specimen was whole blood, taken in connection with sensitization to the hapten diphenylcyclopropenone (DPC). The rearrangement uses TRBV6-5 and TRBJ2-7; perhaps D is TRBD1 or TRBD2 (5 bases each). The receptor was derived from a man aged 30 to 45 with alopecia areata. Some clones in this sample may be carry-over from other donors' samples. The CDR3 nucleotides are TGTGCCAGCAGTTACGTGGGACCGTACTACGAGCAGTACTTC. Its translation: CASSYVGPYYEQYF.